Below are 32 T cell receptor beta chains sequenced from a single sample in a study of blood T cell repertoires in COVID-19. Repertoires were generated with immunoSEQ multiplex PCR, while TCRdb's copy carries only in-frame clones and drops some. The sample has about 180,000 clones, around 83% seen once. The specimen sequenced was peripheral blood. These receptors all come from a woman under 40 with active or convalescent COVID-19.

This clone was seen once. This rearrangement joins TRBV4-2 to TRBJ2-5; 12 bases align to TRBD2. This CDR3 has 15 amino acids. Germline assignment: CDR1 LGHNA and CDR2 YNFKEQ. The V segment lost 2 bases and the J segment 4 bases; nucleotides outside the gene matches: 2. Here the CDR3 DNA reads TGTGCCAGCAGCCAAAGACTAGCGGGGGCAGAGACCCAGTACTTC. This translates into CASSQRLAGAETQYF.

This sequence joins TRBV5-1 and TRBJ1-2; 8 bases are a match to TRBD1. Unmatched junction bases numbered 2, after V lost 3 bases and J lost 1 base. From germline, CDR1 is SGHRS and CDR2 YFSETQ. This CDR3 region has 14 residues. The CDR3: CASSWGQDNYGYTF. The CDR3 nucleotides read TGCGCCAGCAGCTGGGGACAGGATAACTATGGCTACACCTTC.

The chain links TRBV29-1 to TRBJ2-7, with 10 bases identical to TRBD1. This CDR3 is 14 amino acids long. From germline, CDR1 is SQVTM and CDR2 ANQGSEA. The trim removed 5 bases at V and 2 bases at J, leaving 6 bases unmatched. The CDR3 DNA reads as TGCAGCGTTCGACCCGGGACAGGGGCCTACGAGCAGTACTTC. Translation gives CSVRPGTGAYEQYF.

The chain recombines TRBV19 with TRBJ1-5, with TRBD1 as a possible D gene (5 bases). The CDR3 has 17 amino acids. Looked up from germline, CDR1 is LNHDA and CDR2 is SQIVND (reference sequence). Trimming removed 6 bases from V and 4 bases from J, with 22 bases in between. The CDR3 is CASRSIMEGKMNQPQHF. CDR3 sequence (DNA): TGTGCCAGTAGGAGTATCATGGAGGGGAAAATGAATCAGCCCCAGCATTTT.

This chain connects TRBV7-9 to TRBJ2-1; TRBD2 matches 7 bases. The CDR3 runs to 13 residues. CDR1 is SEHNR, CDR2 FQNEAQ, per germline (reference sequence). Trimming removed 5 bases from V and 5 bases from J; junction bases left unmatched: 3. CDR3 amino acids: CASSRGTNNEQFF. The CDR3 region has the DNA TGTGCCAGCAGCAGAGGGACTAACAATGAGCAGTTCTTC.

The chain is built from TRBV5-4 and TRBJ1-3; 7 positions match TRBD1. Germline V gene sequence: CDR1 SGHNT, CDR2 YYREEE (reference sequence). The CDR3 spans 14 residues. Trimming at V came to 4 bases and at J to 2 bases, leaving 3 bases not matched to a gene. The CDR3 bases are TGTGCCAGCAGCGGAGACAGGGCTGGAAACACCATATATTTT. Protein product: CASSGDRAGNTIYF.

The chain couples TRBV20-1 to TRBJ2-7, with 11 bases aligning to TRBD2. Germline V gene lookup returns CDR1 DFQATT and CDR2 SNEGSKA (reference sequence). This CDR3 comprises 14 residues. The J segment lost 4 bases and the V segment lost 3 bases, leaving 5 bases of the junction unmatched. The CDR3 DNA sequence: TGCAGTGCTAGTAGCGGGAGGGCCGGTTACGAGCAGTACTTC. It specifies CSASSGRAGYEQYF.

This clone turned up a few times. CDR3 region: CASSSRGGPTDTQYF. CDR3 sequence (DNA): TGTGCCAGCAGTTCGCGGGGGGGCCCCACAGATACGCAGTATTTT. The chain employs TRBV6-2 or TRBV6-3 and TRBJ2-3; 9 bases line up with TRBD2. The CDR3 consists of 15 residues. The J segment lost 2 bases and the V segment lost 4 bases, leaving 4 bases of the junction unmatched. Germline-derived CDR1 and CDR2 are MNHEY and SVGEGT.

The chain uses TRBV9 and TRBJ2-5; 9 bases map to TRBD1. In germline, CDR1 is SGDLS, CDR2 YYNGEE. The CDR3 sequence is 15 residues long. V shed 3 bases and J 5 bases; nucleotides not matched to a gene: 8. The DNA for the CDR3 is TGTGCCAGCAGCGCAGGGGACAGGGCCTACGAGACCCAGTACTTC. Translating gives CASSAGDRAYETQYF.

The chain couples TRBV6-6 to TRBJ1-2; the D is unclear. Germline loops: CDR1 MNHNY, CDR2 SVGAGI (reference sequence). Trimming pared 5 bases from V and 0 bases from J, leaving 7 bases between. The CDR3 consists of 13 residues. This CDR3 is CASSGRSNYGYTF. The DNA for the CDR3 is TGTGCCAGCAGTGGGAGATCTAACTATGGCTACACCTTC.

The chain carries TRBV5-6 and TRBJ2-4, with D maybe TRBD2 (5 bases). This CDR3 has 15 amino acids. Deletions cut 1 base from V and 0 bases from J, with 8 bases between. Per germline, CDR1 SGHDT and CDR2 YYEEEE. The CDR3, as DNA: TGTGCCAGCAGCTTGTGGACTGTAGCCAAAAACATTCAGTACTTC. The encoded protein is CASSLWTVAKNIQYF.

The rearrangement uses TRBV15 and TRBJ2-1; D may be TRBD1 (5 bases). Trimming took off 0 bases at V and 0 bases at J, with 9 bases between the two ends. The germline V gene encodes CDR1 LNHNV and CDR2 YYDKDF (reference sequence). This CDR3 contains 16 residues. In nucleotides, the CDR3 is TGTGCCACCAGCAGAGATCCAGGGCTCTCCTACAATGAGCAGTTCTTC. Its protein is CATSRDPGLSYNEQFF.

V usage is TRBV19 and J usage is TRBJ2-2, with 10 bases fitting TRBD1. Germline CDR1 and CDR2: LNHDA and SQIVND (reference sequence). Trimming at V came to 8 bases and at J to 0 bases, leaving 12 bases not matched to a gene. The CDR3 length is 18 residues. The CDR3 loop is CASLTKGQGRPNTGELFF. The CDR3 DNA sequence: TGTGCCAGTTTAACAAAGGGACAGGGGAGACCGAACACCGGGGAGCTGTTTTTT.

The J gene is TRBJ1-3, the V gene TRBV7-9; no clear D. The germline V gene encodes CDR1 SEHNR and CDR2 FQNEAQ (reference sequence). V lost 2 bases and J 7 bases, leaving 9 bases between the germline ends. This CDR3 is built from 13 residues. This CDR3 reads CASSLPVPNTIYF. The DNA of the CDR3 is TGTGCCAGCAGCTTACCTGTCCCGAACACCATATATTTT.

The chain recombines TRBV4-1 with TRBJ1-6, with TRBD1 matching 9 bases. Germline CDR1 is MGHRA and CDR2 is YSYEKL. The CDR3 loop spans 15 amino acids. Trimming at V came to 1 base and at J to 8 bases, leaving 3 bases not matched to a gene. The CDR3 DNA follows: TGCGCCAGCAGCCAAGCGAGGACAGGGGATTCACCCCTCCACTTT. Residues: CASSQARTGDSPLHF.

The rearrangement uses TRBV19 and TRBJ1-1; the D gene is possibly TRBD1 (5 bases). The CDR3 is 15 residues long. The germline CDR1 and CDR2 sequences are LNHDA and SQIVND (reference sequence). The V and J ends lost 6 bases and 2 bases respectively, with 16 bases between them. The CDR3 reads CASRYVDSANTEAFF. For the CDR3, the DNA is TGTGCCAGTAGGTACGTTGACAGTGCTAACACTGAAGCTTTCTTT.

The chain couples TRBV7-6 to TRBJ2-7, with D possibly matching TRBD1 (5 bases). V lost 4 bases and J 1 base, leaving 11 bases between the germline ends. This CDR3 has 14 amino acids. CDR1 and CDR2 from the germline V gene are SGHVS and FNYEAQ. The CDR3 here is CASSSRVGSYEQYF. The CDR3 DNA reads as TGTGCCAGCAGCTCCAGGGTCGGATCCTACGAGCAGTACTTC.

This sequence joins TRBV28 and TRBJ2-2, with D tentatively TRBD1 (6 bases). The length of the CDR3 is 15 residues. The germline gives CDR1 MDHEN, CDR2 SYDVKM. The ends were cut back, 4 bases at V and 4 bases at J, with 13 bases in the middle. The CDR3 DNA reads TGTGCCAGCAGTTGGGGGACAATGATCACCGGGGAGCTGTTTTTT. It yields the protein CASSWGTMITGELFF.

The J gene is TRBJ2-1, the V gene TRBV7-2, with 14 bases identical to TRBD2. The CDR3 runs to 15 residues. Trimming at V came to 1 base and at J to 8 bases, leaving 1 base not matched to a gene. Germline CDR1 SGHTA, CDR2 FQGNSA. The CDR3 spells CASSLEGLAGDEQFF. The CDR3 DNA is TGTGCCAGCAGCTTAGAGGGACTAGCGGGAGATGAGCAGTTCTTC. The full variable domain, rest sourced from reference TRBV7-2 and TRBJ2-1, is GAGVSQSPSNKVTEKGKDVELRCDPISGHTALYWYRQSLGQGLEFLIYFQGNSAPDKSGLPSDRFSAERTGGSVSTLTIQRTQQEDSAVYLCASSLEGLAGDEQFFGPGTRLTVL.

This CDR3 is CASSSGSLAKNIQYF. The CDR3 DNA follows: TGTGCCAGCAGTTCTGGCTCTCTAGCCAAAAACATTCAGTACTTC. The rearrangement links TRBV6-5 to TRBJ2-4; D is undetermined. Trimming shortened V by 4 bases and J by 0 bases, and 10 bases separated the two germline ends. In germline, CDR1 is MNHEY, CDR2 SVGAGI. CDR3 length: 15 residues.

V gene TRBV28 combines with J gene TRBJ1-5; 8 bases fit TRBD1. V shed 6 bases, J shed 7 bases, and the junction held 5 bases outside the gene matches. This CDR3 contains 13 residues. Germline V lookup: CDR1 MDHEN, CDR2 SYDVKM. The CDR3 protein is CASSPDRAQPQHF. Written as DNA, the CDR3 is TGTGCCAGCAGCCCGGACAGGGCCCAGCCCCAGCATTTT.

V is TRBV5-1 and J is TRBJ1-6, with 8 bases fitting TRBD1. Per germline, CDR1 SGHRS and CDR2 YFSETQ. This CDR3 spans 15 amino acids. J was trimmed by 6 bases and V by 1 base; bases with no gene match: 3. CDR3 bases: TGCGCCAGCAGCTTGACAACAGGGGGTAATTCACCCCTCCACTTT. Translating it yields CASSLTTGGNSPLHF.

The rearrangement joins TRBV20-1 to TRBJ2-5, with D hard to call. CDR3 size: 11 residues. The germline V gene encodes CDR1 DFQATT and CDR2 SNEGSKA (reference sequence). Deletions cut 0 bases from V and 5 bases from J, with 4 bases between. The CDR3 DNA is TGCAGTGCTAGAGAGCAGGAGACCCAGTACTTC. Protein product: CSAREQETQYF.

The chain is built from TRBV24-1 and TRBJ2-1; no definite D call. This CDR3 contains 13 residues. The V gene's germline CDR1 is KGHDR and CDR2 SFDVKD. The germline V and J ends were trimmed by 4 bases and 5 bases, with 8 bases remaining between them. CDR3 sequence: CATSDQNNNEQFF. The CDR3 DNA reads as TGTGCCACCAGTGACCAGAACAACAATGAGCAGTTCTTC.

V usage is TRBV7-2 and J usage is TRBJ2-4; D might be TRBD1 (6 bases). CDR1 and CDR2 from the germline V gene are SGHTA and FQGNSA. The CDR3 runs 16 residues. The V end lost 3 bases, the J end lost 3 bases, and 15 bases lay between the germline ends. The CDR3 bases are TGTGCCAGCAGCTTCTCAGGGGTTTTGGGCAAAAACATTCAGTACTTC. This codes for CASSFSGVLGKNIQYF.

The chain combines TRBV6-1 with TRBJ2-5; the match to TRBD2 covers 7 bases. Germline V gene lookup returns CDR1 MNHNS and CDR2 SASEGT. The length of the CDR3 is 16 residues. The ends lost 0 bases at V and 6 bases at J; junction bases unmatched: 10. The CDR3 is CASSEALRGGQKTQYF. The CDR3 bases are TGTGCCAGCAGTGAAGCGCTTCGGGGAGGGCAGAAGACCCAGTACTTC.

With regard to this clone: The junction and the germline gene differ at one end; a read error may be behind it. J is TRBJ2-1 and V is TRBV24-1; 7 bases fit TRBD1. The CDR3 sequence is 17 residues long. CDR1 KGHDR and CDR2 SFDVKD come from the germline V gene. The CDR3 bases are TGTGCCACCAGTGATGCCTCCGGGACAGAGGCTACCAATCAGCAGTTCTTC. This encodes CATSDASGTEATNQQFF.

This sequence joins TRBV19 and TRBJ1-1; D is undetermined. This CDR3 is 10 amino acids long. Deletions cut 10 bases from V and 4 bases from J, with 7 bases between. From germline, CDR1 is LNHDA and CDR2 SQIVND (reference sequence). The CDR3 DNA is TGTGCCACTGGCCGCACTGAAGCTTTCTTT. Protein sequence: CATGRTEAFF.

The V gene is TRBV4-1, the J gene TRBJ1-5; D is unresolved. The germline V gene has CDR1 MGHRA and CDR2 YSYEKL. The CDR3 is 14 amino acids. With 0 bases removed from V and 9 bases from J, the gap between germline ends came to 12 bases. The CDR3 nucleotides read TGCGCCAGCAGCCAAGATGGAGTTTTTCGGCCCCAGCATTTT. It yields the protein CASSQDGVFRPQHF.

The J gene is TRBJ2-3, the V gene TRBV7-2; 9 bases agree with TRBD2. The germline V gene has CDR1 SGHTA and CDR2 FQGNSA. This CDR3 has 16 residues. V shed 4 bases, J shed 11 bases, and the junction held 16 bases outside the gene matches. CDR3 in amino acids: CASSSYYRLAENGQYF. As DNA, the CDR3 is TGTGCCAGCAGCTCCTATTACCGACTAGCGGAGAATGGGCAGTATTTT.

The chain recombines TRBV5-4 with TRBJ2-3, with 7 bases identical to TRBD1. The CDR3 runs 14 residues. V was clipped by 2 bases and J by 4 bases; unmatched bases: 4. Germline CDR1 SGHNT, CDR2 YYREEE (reference sequence). CDR3 nucleotide sequence: TGTGCCAGCAGCTTCCGACAGGGATCAGATACGCAGTATTTT. Translation: CASSFRQGSDTQYF.

The J gene is TRBJ1-6, the V gene TRBV5-1, with D unclear. This CDR3 is 13 amino acids long. Germline CDR1 is SGHRS and CDR2 is YFSETQ. Trimming pared 6 bases from V and 10 bases from J, leaving 14 bases between. The chain's CDR3 is CASTPLEGSPLHF. The CDR3, as DNA: TGCGCCAGCACCCCCTTGGAGGGCTCACCCCTCCACTTT.